These 24 T cell receptor beta chains share one sample of origin, sequenced in a study of blood T cells in healthy people across ages. Together with a sample-barcoded 5' primer, a J-beta primer mix was included in a second PCR lasting about 7 to 12 cycles. TCRdb re-called the 5' RACE reads through MiXCR, storing one row per CDR3 protein. This sample has 1.2 million to 1.5 million distinct CDR3 sequences; about 43% occur once, and the top ten carry 7% to 9%. Sequencing used blood. The origin of the receptors is a woman aged 18-35 years in good health.

This clonotype was recorded a few times. The V call is TRBV6-5, the J call TRBJ1-5; possible D gene TRBD1, 5 bases. There are 16 residues in the CDR3. V was cut by 5 bases and J by 2 bases, with 16 bases left in between. Germline CDR1 is MNHEY and CDR2 is SVGAGI. The CDR3 loop reads CASSPRRGEGNQPQHF. The CDR3 nucleotides are TGTGCCAGCAGTCCCCGGAGGGGCGAAGGCAATCAGCCCCAGCATTTT.

The CDR3 coding sequence is TGCAGTGCTAGGGACAAGGGTGGCTACACCTTC. It encodes CSARDKGGYTF. The J gene is TRBJ1-2, the V gene TRBV20-1; maybe TRBD1 (5 bases). The V end lost 3 bases, the J end lost 7 bases, and 9 bases lay between the germline ends. Germline loops: CDR1 DFQATT, CDR2 SNEGSKA (reference sequence). The CDR3 sequence is 11 residues long.

This clonotype has only one observation. This rearrangement joins TRBV20-1 to TRBJ1-1; the D is unclear. Trimming stripped 3 bases from V and 2 bases from J, with 10 bases between. Germline V gives CDR1 DFQATT, CDR2 SNEGSKA (reference sequence). The CDR3 has 13 residues. The CDR3 DNA reads as TGCAGTGCTAGGGCCGCCTTAAACACTGAAGCTTTCTTT. Its translation is CSARAALNTEAFF.

J is TRBJ2-1 and V is TRBV30; D not certain. The CDR3 runs to 16 residues. CDR1 is GTSNPN, CDR2 SVGIG, per germline (reference sequence). V lost 5 bases and J 4 bases, leaving 21 bases between the germline ends. CDR3 region: CAWGLWTKKPYNEQFF. As DNA, the CDR3 is TGTGCCTGGGGGCTTTGGACCAAAAAGCCGTACAATGAGCAGTTCTTC.

This clonotype was counted a few times. The chain carries TRBV12-3 or TRBV12-4 and TRBJ2-7, with a weak D call TRBD1 (5 bases). This CDR3 spans 15 amino acids. V lost 2 bases and J lost 0, with 11 bases in between. The CDR3 sequence is CASSLQGPTSYEQYF. In DNA, the CDR3 is TGTGCCAGCAGTTTACAGGGCCCCACCTCCTACGAGCAGTACTTC.

The chain joins TRBV11-2 to TRBJ2-5; 12 nucleotides agree with TRBD1. The CDR3 covers 16 residues. After removal of 2 bases from V and 5 bases from J, the junction contained 6 bases not matched to a gene. Germline V gene data show CDR1 as SGHAT and CDR2 as FQNNGV. CDR3 in amino acids: CASSLFLGQGAETQYF. The CDR3 DNA sequence: TGTGCCAGCAGCTTATTTTTGGGACAGGGGGCGGAGACCCAGTACTTC.

V usage is TRBV27 and J usage is TRBJ2-1; 12 nucleotides match TRBD2. The CDR3 is 13 residues long. J was trimmed by 9 bases and V by 8 bases; bases with no gene match: 5. Looked up from germline, CDR1 is MNHEY and CDR2 is SMNVEV (reference sequence). CDR3 in DNA: TGTGCCAGCGGACTAGCGGGGAGTTCTGAGCAGTTCTTC. Encoded protein: CASGLAGSSEQFF.

This clonotype was recorded a few times. V and J are TRBV6-5 and TRBJ1-5, with D hard to call. Germline-derived CDR1 and CDR2 are MNHEY and SVGAGI. With 6 bases removed from V and 10 bases from J, the gap between germline ends came to 22 bases. The CDR3 spans 15 residues. For the CDR3, the DNA is TGTGCCAGCAGCCTCTCCAGGCAAATCCCGGTCCCCCAGCATTTT. Translating gives CASSLSRQIPVPQHF.

V gene TRBV3-1 combines with J gene TRBJ2-7; 7 nucleotides line up with TRBD1. The trim removed 4 bases at V and 4 bases at J, leaving 7 bases unmatched. This CDR3 is 14 amino acids long. Germline V gene sequence: CDR1 LGHDT, CDR2 YNNKEL (reference sequence). CDR3 region: CASSPQTGRYEQYF. The CDR3 coding sequence is TGTGCCAGCAGCCCCCAGACAGGGCGGTACGAGCAGTACTTC.

The chain combines TRBV28 with TRBJ1-5; possible D gene TRBD1, 6 bases. The CDR3 contains 18 residues. Trimming cost V 5 bases and J 1 base, with 21 bases left between them. Germline V gene sequence: CDR1 MDHEN, CDR2 SYDVKM. CDR3 nucleotides: TGTGCCAGCAGTGGACCGATAACCGGGACAAAAAGCAATCAGCCCCAGCATTTT. Translated, it gives CASSGPITGTKSNQPQHF.

The chain uses TRBV20-1 and TRBJ2-5, with D perhaps TRBD1 (6 bases). CDR1 and CDR2 (germline): DFQATT, SNEGSKA (reference sequence). CDR3 length: 13 amino acids. Here the CDR3 DNA reads TGCAGCCGCAGGGGAGAAAGCACGAATGAGCAGTACTTC. Encoded protein: CSRRGESTNEQYF.

This chain joins TRBV9 and TRBJ1-2; possible D gene TRBD1, 5 bases. This CDR3 region has 14 residues. The V end was cut by 0 bases, the J end by 2 bases, with 8 bases between. CDR1 SGDLS and CDR2 YYNGEE come from the germline V gene. DNA of the CDR3: TGTGCCAGCAGCGTAGATGGGGGAAACTATGGCTACACCTTC. Protein product: CASSVDGGNYGYTF.

The chain couples TRBV7-2 to TRBJ1-2; D call uncertain. The CDR3 has 11 amino acids. Trimming took 5 bases from V and 7 from J, leaving 8 bases between them. Germline loops: CDR1 SGHTA, CDR2 FQGNSA. The CDR3 DNA sequence: TGTGCCAGCAGCAAATCCCGTGGCTACACCTTC. Its translation: CASSKSRGYTF.

About this clonotype itself: One end of the junction fails to match germline, which may point to a read error. The rearrangement joins TRBV12-3 or TRBV12-4 to TRBJ2-3, with TRBD2 identical over 12 bases. CDR3 length: 21 amino acids. The CDR3 bases are TGTGTCAGCAGCCGATCGCCGGGACTAGCGGGCAAGACCAAGGTCACAGATACGCAGTATTTT. Its protein is CVSSRSPGLAGKTKVTDTQYF.

V gene TRBV12-5 combines with J gene TRBJ2-3; 12 nucleotides line up with TRBD2. With 6 bases clipped from V and 2 bases from J, the junction kept 3 bases outside the gene matches. The CDR3 contains 15 residues. CDR1 and CDR2 (germline): LGHNT, FRNRAP. The CDR3 DNA is TGTGCTAGTGGACTAGCGGGGGGAAACACAGATACGCAGTATTTT. Its translation is CASGLAGGNTDTQYF. Together with reference TRBV12-5 and TRBJ2-3, the CDR3 gives the full variable domain: DARVTQTPRHKVTEMGQEVTMRCQPILGHNTVFWYRQTMMQGLELLAYFRNRAPLDDSGMPKDRFSAEMPDATLATLKIQPSEPRDSAVYFCASGLAGGNTDTQYFGPGTRLTVL.

The genes are TRBV5-1 and TRBJ2-4; D perhaps matches TRBD2 (5 bases). The J call may be faulty, since TRBJ2-7 better matches the DNA end. Germline CDR1 and CDR2: SGHRS and YFSETQ. This CDR3 has 15 residues. CDR3 nucleotide sequence: TGCGCCAGCAGCCAATCCCCGGGGATCACCTACGAGCAGTACTTC. Its protein product is CASSQSPGITYEQYF.

V and J are TRBV20-1 and TRBJ2-5; TRBD2 matches 13 bases. With V trimmed by 6 bases and J by 5 bases, 9 bases remained unmatched. The germline V gene has CDR1 DFQATT and CDR2 SNEGSKA (reference sequence). The CDR3 spans 15 residues. The CDR3 loop is CSARLAGGVTETQYF. In DNA form, the CDR3 reads TGCAGTGCAAGACTAGCGGGGGGAGTGACGGAGACCCAGTACTTC.

This clonotype was counted a few times. This rearrangement joins TRBV5-1 to TRBJ2-3; 8 positions agree with TRBD2. J lost 1 base, V lost 3 bases, and 4 bases had no gene match. There are 15 residues in the CDR3. Germline V lookup: CDR1 SGHRS, CDR2 YFSETQ. This chain's CDR3 is CASSSGTSRTDTQYF. Written as DNA, the CDR3 is TGCGCCAGCAGCTCCGGGACTAGTCGCACAGATACGCAGTATTTT.

This chain joins TRBV28 and TRBJ2-7; TRBD2 matches 10 bases. CDR1 is MDHEN and CDR2 is SYDVKM in the germline V gene. The CDR3 loop spans 16 amino acids. The V segment lost 6 bases and the J segment 7 bases; nucleotides outside the gene matches: 15. CDR3 in DNA: TGTGCCAGCAGCCTCGGGCTAGCGGGAGTACACAATGAGCAGTACTTC. Its translation is CASSLGLAGVHNEQYF.

This clonotype was seen once. The gene calls are TRBV6-5 and TRBJ2-3, with D possibly called TRBD1 or TRBD2 (5 bases each). V lost 6 bases and J lost 0, with 13 bases in between. The CDR3 loop spans 15 amino acids. Germline loops: CDR1 MNHEY, CDR2 SVGAGI. This chain's CDR3 is CASRQHWGSTDTQYF. The CDR3 nucleotides read TGTGCCAGCAGACAGCATTGGGGGAGCACAGATACGCAGTATTTT.

The J gene is TRBJ2-5, the V gene TRBV15, with TRBD1 matching over 7 bases. CDR1 and CDR2 (germline): LNHNV, YYDKDF (reference sequence). This CDR3 has 12 residues. V dropped 4 bases and J dropped 5; count of bases not matched to a gene: 1. This CDR3 reads CATSKGAETQYF. As DNA, the CDR3 is TGTGCCACCAGCAAGGGGGCCGAGACCCAGTACTTC.

This clonotype was picked up one time. The V and J genes are TRBV7-9 and TRBJ2-7; TRBD1 matches 8 bases. After removal of 5 bases from V and 4 bases from J, the junction contained 13 bases not matched to a gene. Germline loops: CDR1 SEHNR, CDR2 FQNEAQ (reference sequence). The CDR3 is 16 amino acids. The CDR3 loop reads CASSLGQGLADYEQYF. The CDR3 DNA reads as TGTGCCAGCAGCCTAGGACAGGGCCTCGCTGATTACGAGCAGTACTTC. Filled out from reference TRBV7-9 and TRBJ2-7, the complete variable domain reads DTGVSQNPRHKITKRGQNVTFRCDPISEHNRLYWYRQTLGQGPEFLTYFQNEAQLEKSRLLSDRFSAERPKGSFSTLEIQRTEQGDSAMYLCASSLGQGLADYEQYFGPGTRLTVT.

The rearrangement joins TRBV30 to TRBJ2-4, with 10 bases matching TRBD1. The J call may be in error: the DNA end matches TRBJ2-7 better. CDR1 is GTSNPN, CDR2 SVGIG, per germline (reference sequence). This CDR3 contains 15 residues. Here the CDR3 reads CAWSGPDRGFYEQYF. CDR3 coding DNA: TGTGCCTGGAGTGGCCCGGACAGGGGGTTTTACGAGCAGTACTTC.

The rearrangement uses TRBV5-1 and TRBJ2-7; either TRBD1 or TRBD2 may fit D (5 bases each). CDR1 and CDR2 from the germline V gene are SGHRS and YFSETQ. V was trimmed by 2 bases and J by 3 bases, leaving 18 bases between them. The CDR3 contains 16 residues. CDR3 sequence (DNA): TGCGCCAGCAGCTTCTTCGGGGAACGGGGCGACTACGAGCAGTACTTC. This encodes CASSFFGERGDYEQYF.